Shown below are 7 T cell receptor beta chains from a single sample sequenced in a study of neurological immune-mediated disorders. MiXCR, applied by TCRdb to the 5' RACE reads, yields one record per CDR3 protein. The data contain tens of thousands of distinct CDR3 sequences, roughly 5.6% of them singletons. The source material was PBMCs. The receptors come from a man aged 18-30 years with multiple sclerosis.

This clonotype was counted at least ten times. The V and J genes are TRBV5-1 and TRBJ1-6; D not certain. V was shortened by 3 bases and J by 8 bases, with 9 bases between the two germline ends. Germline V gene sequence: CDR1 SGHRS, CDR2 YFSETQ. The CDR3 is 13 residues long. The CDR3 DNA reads TGCGCCAGCAGCTCCGCGGGAGATTCACCCCTCCACTTT. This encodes CASSSAGDSPLHF.

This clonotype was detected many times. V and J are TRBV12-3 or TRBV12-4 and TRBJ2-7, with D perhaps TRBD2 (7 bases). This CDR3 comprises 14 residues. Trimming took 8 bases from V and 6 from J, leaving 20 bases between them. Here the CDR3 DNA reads TGTGCCAGCTCATCCGCGGGGGCGGCCGCCGAGCAGTACTTC. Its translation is CASSSAGAAAEQYF.

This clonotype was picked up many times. CDR3 sequence (DNA): TGTGCCACCAGCTCTCGCTACCCTTACCCGGAACAGCCCCAGCATTTT. This codes for CATSSRYPYPEQPQHF. The chain carries TRBV24-1 and TRBJ1-5, with unresolved D. V lost 7 bases and J 7 bases, leaving 22 bases between the germline ends. The CDR3 is made up of 16 amino acids. Germline V gene data show CDR1 as KGHDR and CDR2 as SFDVKD.

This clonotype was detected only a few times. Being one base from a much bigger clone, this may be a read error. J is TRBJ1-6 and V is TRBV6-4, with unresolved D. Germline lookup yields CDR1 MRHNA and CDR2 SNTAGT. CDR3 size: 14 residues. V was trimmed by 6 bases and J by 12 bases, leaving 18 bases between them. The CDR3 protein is CASSPEKGSLPLHF. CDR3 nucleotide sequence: TGTGCCAGCAGCCCGGAAAAGGGAAGTCTACCCCTCCACTTT.

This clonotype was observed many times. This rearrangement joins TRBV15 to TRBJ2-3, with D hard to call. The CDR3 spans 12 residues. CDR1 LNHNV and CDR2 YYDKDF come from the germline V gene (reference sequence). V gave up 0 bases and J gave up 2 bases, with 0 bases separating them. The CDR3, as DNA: TGTGCCACCAGCAGAGACACAGATACGCAGTATTTT. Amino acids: CATSRDTDTQYF.

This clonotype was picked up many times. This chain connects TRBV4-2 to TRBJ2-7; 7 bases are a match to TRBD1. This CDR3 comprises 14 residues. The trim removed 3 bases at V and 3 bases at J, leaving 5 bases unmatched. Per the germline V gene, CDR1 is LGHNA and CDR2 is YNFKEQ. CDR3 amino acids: CASSHRTGDYEQYF. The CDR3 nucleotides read TGTGCCAGCAGCCATCGCACAGGGGACTACGAGCAGTACTTC.

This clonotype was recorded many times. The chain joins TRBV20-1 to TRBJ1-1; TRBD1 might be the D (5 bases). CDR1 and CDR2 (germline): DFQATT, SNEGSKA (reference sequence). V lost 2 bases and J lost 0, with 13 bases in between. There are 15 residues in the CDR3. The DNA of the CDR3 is TGCAGTGCTAGACAGTTGGGACGGATGAACACTGAAGCTTTCTTT. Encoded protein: CSARQLGRMNTEAFF.